These 22 T cell receptor beta chains were all obtained from the same sample, sequenced in a study of CD8+CD57+ T cells in acquired aplastic anemia. TCR beta VDJ and CDR3 were profiled, and genomic DNA was the template. TCRdb processed the reads anew with MiXCR; each CDR3 protein has one entry. The sample carries about 170,000 distinct CDR3 sequences, 63% recorded once. The sequencing input was sorted CD4+, CD8+, or CD8+CD57+ T cells (not recorded which) from PBMCs. These receptors were collected from a human donor in good health.

The chain joins TRBV7-8 to TRBJ2-5; unclear D gene. The germline V gene has CDR1 SGHVS and CDR2 FQNEAQ. Trimming removed 1 base from V and 4 bases from J, with 10 bases in between. The CDR3 spans 14 residues. The CDR3 here is CASSLDPGGETQYF. The CDR3 DNA reads as TGTGCCAGCAGCTTAGACCCCGGTGGAGAGACCCAGTACTTC.

This clonotype showed up many times. The V call is TRBV6-6, the J call TRBJ2-6; D call uncertain. The germline gives CDR1 MNHNY, CDR2 SVGAGI (reference sequence). Trimming pared 8 bases from V and 3 bases from J, leaving 5 bases between. This CDR3 has 12 residues. The CDR3, as DNA: TGTGCCAGCTATGGTGGGGCCAACGTCCTGACTTTC. Amino acid sequence: CASYGGANVLTF.

This clonotype was observed many times. V is TRBV6-2 or TRBV6-3 and J is TRBJ2-1, with unresolved D. V was cut by 0 bases and J by 4 bases, with 10 bases left in between. The CDR3 extends over 15 amino acids. Germline-derived CDR1 and CDR2 are MNHEY and SVGEGT. CDR3 bases: TGTGCCAGCAGTTACTCACCACCTCGATACAATGAGCAGTTCTTC. Encoded protein: CASSYSPPRYNEQFF.

The chain employs TRBV25-1 and TRBJ2-1; TRBD2 aligns across 11 bases. V lost 3 bases, J lost 8 bases, and 9 bases stayed unmatched. This CDR3 is 16 amino acids long. CDR1 and CDR2 (germline): MGHDK, SYGVNS. The CDR3 reads CASSDRLAGGVDEQFF. The DNA of the CDR3 is TGTGCCAGCAGTGATAGGCTAGCGGGAGGAGTGGATGAGCAGTTCTTC.

This clonotype was counted many times. This chain links TRBV10-2 with TRBJ2-7; D is unresolved. The CDR3 loop spans 14 amino acids. V lost 0 bases to trimming and J lost 3 bases, with 9 bases between them. The V gene's germline CDR1 is WSHSY and CDR2 SAAADI. Here the CDR3 reads CASSESLPDYEQYF. CDR3 bases: TGCGCCAGCAGTGAGTCCCTCCCCGACTACGAGCAGTACTTC.

This clonotype has just a few counts. The V gene is TRBV7-9, the J gene TRBJ2-7; D unresolved. The CDR3 consists of 12 residues. Germline V gives CDR1 SEHNR, CDR2 FQNEAQ (reference sequence). Trimming pared 9 bases from V and 3 bases from J, leaving 12 bases between. The CDR3 region has the DNA TGTGCCAGTACTTCCGTCTACTACGAGCAGTACTTC. Translating gives CASTSVYYEQYF.

With regard to this clonotype: One base away lies a much larger clone, so this may be a sequencing read error. The chain has TRBV7-2 and TRBJ1-2, with 8 bases lining up with TRBD1. Germline V gene lookup returns CDR1 SGHTA and CDR2 FQGNSA. V dropped 5 bases and J dropped 4; count of bases not matched to a gene: 9. This CDR3 has 15 residues. The CDR3 DNA follows: TGTGCCAGCAGCACCCGTGGACAGGGACCCTATGGCTACACCTTC. Translated, it gives CASSTRGQGPYGYTF.

V gene TRBV7-2 combines with J gene TRBJ1-1; perhaps TRBD1 as D (5 bases). From germline, CDR1 is SGHTA and CDR2 FQGNSA. The V end was cut by 6 bases, the J end by 5 bases, with 13 bases between. This CDR3 is 13 amino acids long. Written as DNA, the CDR3 is TGTGCCAGCAGTACGGCAGGGATAACTGAAGCTTTCTTT. The encoded protein is CASSTAGITEAFF.

The gene calls are TRBV2 and TRBJ2-3; 8 bases line up with TRBD1. The germline gives CDR1 SNHLY, CDR2 FYNNEI. There are 14 residues in the CDR3. Trimming cost V 5 bases and J 6 bases; bases outside gene matches: 7. The CDR3 sequence is CASSMGQERDTQYF. Here the CDR3 DNA reads TGTGCCAGCAGTATGGGACAGGAGAGGGATACGCAGTATTTT. Based on the CDR3 plus reference TRBV2 and TRBJ2-3, the full variable domain is EPEVTQTPSHQVTQMGQEVILRCVPISNHLYFYWYRQILGQKVEFLVSFYNNEISEKSEIFDDQFSVERPDGSNFTLKIRSTKLEDSAMYFCASSMGQERDTQYFGPGTRLTVL.

This clonotype has a handful of counts. The chain couples TRBV7-9 to TRBJ2-5; D might be TRBD2 (6 bases). The CDR3 length is 13 residues. CDR1 is SEHNR and CDR2 is FQNEAQ in the germline V gene (reference sequence). Trimming cost V 5 bases and J 3 bases, with 10 bases left between them. Written as DNA, the CDR3 is TGTGCCAGCAGCACATCGGGAGAAGAGACCCAGTACTTC. This translates into CASSTSGEETQYF.

The chain uses TRBV24-1 and TRBJ2-7, with 11 positions matching TRBD2. Looked up from germline, CDR1 is KGHDR and CDR2 is SFDVKD. The CDR3 runs to 15 residues. V gave up 4 bases and J gave up 6 bases; unmatched junction bases: 7. The CDR3, as DNA: TGTGCCACCAGTGACACCACCGGGACTAGCGGCGAGCAGTACTTC. Encoded protein: CATSDTTGTSGEQYF.

This chain joins TRBV7-9 and TRBJ2-7; tentative D call: TRBD1 (6 bases). Trimming removed 3 bases from V and 10 bases from J, with 19 bases in between. This CDR3 is 14 amino acids long. Germline values: CDR1 SEHNR, CDR2 FQNEAQ (reference sequence). The CDR3: CASSFPGQGFAQYF. As DNA, the CDR3 is TGTGCCAGCAGCTTCCCGGGACAAGGATTCGCTCAGTACTTC.

The chain couples TRBV6-5 to TRBJ1-2; tentatively, D is TRBD1 (5 bases). The ends were cut back, 0 bases at V and 2 bases at J, with 7 bases in the middle. The length of the CDR3 is 14 residues. CDR1 and CDR2 from the germline V gene are MNHEY and SVGAGI. The CDR3 protein is CASSYSDRNYGYTF. The CDR3 DNA reads TGTGCCAGCAGTTACTCAGACAGAAACTATGGCTACACCTTC.

In its sample, this clonotype was seen once. The chain uses TRBV15 and TRBJ2-7, with D perhaps TRBD2 (5 bases). The CDR3 contains 16 residues. The V gene's germline CDR1 is LNHNV and CDR2 YYDKDF (reference sequence). V dropped 0 bases and J dropped 2 bases, with 14 bases sitting between them. The DNA for the CDR3 is TGTGCCACCAGCAGAGATTCTTCCGGGGTTACCTACGAGCAGTACTTC. Translated: CATSRDSSGVTYEQYF.

J is TRBJ2-7 and V is TRBV5-1; no clear D. CDR3 length equals 16 residues. The germline V and J ends were trimmed by 0 bases and 0 bases, with 13 bases remaining between them. CDR1 and CDR2 from the germline V gene are SGHRS and YFSETQ. The CDR3 bases are TGCGCCAGCAGCTTGGTAGCAGCGCGTTTCTCCTACGAGCAGTACTTC. Encoded protein: CASSLVAARFSYEQYF.

The rearrangement joins TRBV7-3 to TRBJ1-2; 7 positions match TRBD1. Trimming cost V 5 bases and J 4 bases; bases outside gene matches: 4. CDR1 and CDR2 (germline): SGHTA, FQGTGA. The CDR3 is 13 amino acids. The CDR3 region is CASSRTGLYGYTF. CDR3 nucleotide sequence: TGTGCCAGCAGCCGGACAGGTCTCTATGGCTACACCTTC.

This rearrangement joins TRBV24-1 to TRBJ2-2, with TRBD1 identical over 11 bases. CDR1 and CDR2 from the germline V gene are KGHDR and SFDVKD. The CDR3 loop spans 18 amino acids. After removal of 1 base from V and 4 bases from J, the junction contained 7 bases not matched to a gene. For the CDR3, the DNA is TGTGCCACCAGTGATTTCGTCACGGGGACAGGGGGCACCGGGGAGCTGTTTTTT. Its protein is CATSDFVTGTGGTGELFF.

The chain recombines TRBV7-3 with TRBJ2-2, with 10 nucleotides matching TRBD1. CDR3 length: 14 residues. Germline lookup yields CDR1 SGHTA and CDR2 FQGTGA. Trimming at V came to 5 bases and at J to 7 bases, leaving 4 bases not matched to a gene. The CDR3, as DNA: TGTGCCAGCAGCACTGGACAGGGGGGCGGGGAGCTGTTTTTT. As protein: CASSTGQGGGELFF.

This clonotype has at least ten counts. The rearrangement joins TRBV5-6 to TRBJ1-6; D is uncertain. Germline V lookup: CDR1 SGHDT, CDR2 YYEEEE. Trimming took 2 bases from V and 5 from J, leaving 2 bases between them. CDR3 length: 12 residues. CDR3 region: CASSFHNSPLHF. The CDR3 DNA sequence: TGTGCCAGCAGCTTTCATAATTCACCCCTCCACTTT.

The chain employs TRBV6-5 and TRBJ2-5, with 15 bases aligning to TRBD2. Trimming cost V 8 bases and J 2 bases; bases outside gene matches: 6. The CDR3 contains 16 residues. From germline, CDR1 is MNHEY and CDR2 SVGAGI. This CDR3 reads CASGLAGGLGQETQYF. The CDR3 DNA is TGTGCCAGCGGACTAGCGGGAGGGTTAGGGCAAGAGACCCAGTACTTC.

This clonotype appeared many times. This chain connects TRBV11-3 to TRBJ1-1, with 9 bases matching TRBD1. The length of the CDR3 is 14 residues. The junction had 3 bases not matched to a gene; V was cut back by 4 bases and J by 3 bases. CDR1 and CDR2 from the germline V gene are SGHNT and YENEEA. CDR3 region: CASSSTGGHTEAFF. DNA for the CDR3: TGTGCCAGCAGCTCGACAGGGGGTCACACTGAAGCTTTCTTT.

The chain uses TRBV9 and TRBJ1-1, with a possible D match to TRBD1 (5 bases). CDR1 SGDLS and CDR2 YYNGEE come from the germline V gene. V was clipped by 0 bases and J by 4 bases, with 13 bases between them. This CDR3 region has 15 residues. CDR3 amino acids: CASSVGGSGVTEAFF. The DNA for the CDR3 is TGTGCCAGCAGCGTAGGGGGCAGTGGAGTCACTGAAGCTTTCTTT. Using reference TRBV9 and TRBJ1-1 for the parts outside the CDR3, the full variable domain is DSGVTQTPKHLITATGQRVTLRCSPRSGDLSVYWYQQSLDQGLQFLIQYYNGEERAKGNILERFSAQQFPDLHSELNLSSLELGDSALYFCASSVGGSGVTEAFFGQGTRLTVV.